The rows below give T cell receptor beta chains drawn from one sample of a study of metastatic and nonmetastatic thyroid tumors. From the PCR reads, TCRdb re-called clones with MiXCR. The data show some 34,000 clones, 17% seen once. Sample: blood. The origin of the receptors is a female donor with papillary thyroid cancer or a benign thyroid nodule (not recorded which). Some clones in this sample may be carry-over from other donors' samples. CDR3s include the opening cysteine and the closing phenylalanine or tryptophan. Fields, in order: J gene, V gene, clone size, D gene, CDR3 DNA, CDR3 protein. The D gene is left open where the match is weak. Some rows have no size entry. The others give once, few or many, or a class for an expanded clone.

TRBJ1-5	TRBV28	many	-	TGTGCCAGCAGGTCCGGTAGTCAGCCCCAGCATTTT	CASRSGSQPQHF
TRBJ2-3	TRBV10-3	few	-	TGTGCCATCAGTGGCGGCAGGGGGGCGAGTTGGGATACGCAGTATTTT	CAISGGRGASWDTQYF
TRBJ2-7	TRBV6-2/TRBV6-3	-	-	TGTGCCAGCAGTTTATCAATCGTGCCGCCGGCAGGGTACGAGCAGTACTTC	CASSLSIVPPAGYEQYF
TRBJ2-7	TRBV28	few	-	TGTGCCAGCAGTCCCAACAGGGCTAGCTGGAACTACGAGCATTACTTC	CASSPNRASWNYEHYF
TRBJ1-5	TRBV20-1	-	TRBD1	TGCAGACGACAGGGGAATGGCAATCAGCCCCAGCATTTT	CRRQGNGNQPQHF
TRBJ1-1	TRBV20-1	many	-	TGCAGTGCCCCAAGGTGGGGGGAGAACACTGAAGCCTTCTTT	CSAPRWGENTEAFF
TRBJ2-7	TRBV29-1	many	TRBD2	TGCAGCGTGTGGACTAGTGCACCCTACGAGCAGTACTTC	CSVWTSAPYEQYF
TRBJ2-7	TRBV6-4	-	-	TGTGCCAGCAAGGTGGGGGCCAGGTACGAGCAGTACTTC	CASKVGARYEQYF
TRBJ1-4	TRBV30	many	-	TGTGCCTGGAGTGATCCGAGAGTGGGTGAAAAACTGTTTTTT	CAWSDPRVGEKLFF
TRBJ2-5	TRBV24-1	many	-	TGTGCCACCAGTGACCCAGGGGTATCGGGAGAGACCCAGTACTTC	CATSDPGVSGETQYF
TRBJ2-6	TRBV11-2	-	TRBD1	TGTGCCAGCAGCTCCCCTCCGGGACAGCCTTTCTCTGGGGCCAACGTCCTGACTTTC	CASSSPPGQPFSGANVLTF
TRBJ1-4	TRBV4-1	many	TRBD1	TGCGCCAGCAGCCCGGGGACAGGGGGCGTAGAAAAACTGTTTTTT	CASSPGTGGVEKLFF
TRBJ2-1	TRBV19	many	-	TGTGCCAGTAACGACAGGGAGGCTGGTGAGCAGTTCTTC	CASNDREAGEQFF
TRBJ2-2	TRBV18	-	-	TGTGCCAGCTCACCATGGGGAGCGAACACCGGGGAGCTGTTTTTT	CASSPWGANTGELFF
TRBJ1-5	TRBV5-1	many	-	TGCGCCAGCAGCTTGAATGATGGGTTCAATCAGCCCCAGCATTTT	CASSLNDGFNQPQHF
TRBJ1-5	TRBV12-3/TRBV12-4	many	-	TGTGCCAGCAGTTCCATTGGGGGGCCTCAGCCCCAGCATTTT	CASSSIGGPQPQHF
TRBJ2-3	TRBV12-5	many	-	TGTGCTAGTGGTTTGGGGGCCGGGAACACAGATACGCAGTATTTT	CASGLGAGNTDTQYF
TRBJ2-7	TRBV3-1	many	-	TGTGCCAGCAGCCAAGATGGGGCGTACGAGCAGTACTTC	CASSQDGAYEQYF
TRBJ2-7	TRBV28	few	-	TGTGCCAGTAGGGGTCCGGGAATAGCGTACGAGCAGTACTTC	CASRGPGIAYEQYF
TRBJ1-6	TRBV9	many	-	TGTGCCAGCAGCGCAGATGGTTATTCACCCCTCCACTTT	CASSADGYSPLHF
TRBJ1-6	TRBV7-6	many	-	TGTGCCAGCAGCCTCGCGGCAGGGTCCAATTCACCCCTCCACTTT	CASSLAAGSNSPLHF